This T cell receptor (beta chain) came from a study of early T cells in non-severe SARS-CoV-2 infection. Study as a whole: Unpaired chains resulted from sequencing bulk RNA of unsorted whole blood.

Unique molecular identifiers were attached to individual cDNA molecules. MiXCR, applied by TCRdb to the 5' RACE reads, yields one record per CDR3 protein. This table has about 130,000 distinct CDR3 sequences, 14% to 15% appearing once. Broader study findings: Lookups in VDJdb leaned toward anti-spike CD8 responses and missed private and CD4 specificities.

A remark on this clonotype: What it binds is not known.

This CDR3 region has 13 residues. Germline V lookup: CDR1 MRHNA, CDR2 SNTAGT. V dropped 2 bases and J dropped 9; count of bases not matched to a gene: 3. The rearrangement joins TRBV6-4 to TRBJ1-1, with TRBD1 matching 10 bases. The TCR comes from an adult who was a healthcare worker with PCR-confirmed SARS-CoV-2 infection or an uninfected control (not recorded which). The sample comprised whole blood. CDR3 DNA sequence: TGTGCCAGCAGTGACGAGGGACAGGGGAAAGCTTTCTTT. Residues: CASSDEGQGKAFF.